These 27 T cell receptor beta chains were sequenced from one sample in a study of T cell responses to AZD1222 COVID-19 vaccine (dated by TCRdb to the early 2020s). Interpreted using the paper, the time point label stands for: baseline before first vaccination. Library preparation employed the immunoSEQ multiplex PCR assay. TCRdb re-hosts the immuneACCESS table, in-frame sequences only. Its copies lack some clones; in the studies checked, an unresolved V gene accounts for under half of them, and the cause for the rest is not known. The sample table records about 180,000 clones; 88% of these occur just once. Clones ranked in the top ten supply approximately 8% of the sample. Sequences were derived from peripheral blood, sampled on day 0 of AZD1222 vaccination. These receptors were collected from an adult in good health.

This clone was seen a handful of times. The chain links TRBV4-3 to TRBJ1-2; the D gene is possibly TRBD1 (5 bases). This CDR3 contains 15 residues. Germline V CDR1 and CDR2: LGHNA, YSLEER. V dropped 3 bases and J dropped 3 bases, with 14 bases sitting between them. The CDR3 protein is CASSQDLRGYYGYTF. The CDR3 coding sequence is TGCGCCAGCAGCCAGGACCTCCGGGGGTACTATGGCTACACCTTC.

CDR3 sequence: CASSRVLRTDTQYF. The CDR3 DNA sequence: TGTGCCAGCAGCCGGGTATTAAGGACAGATACGCAGTATTTT. V and J are TRBV6-5 and TRBJ2-3; D not resolved. V lost 6 bases to trimming and J lost 3 bases, with 13 bases between them. This CDR3 has 14 amino acids. Germline lookup yields CDR1 MNHEY and CDR2 SVGAGI.

The chain couples TRBV4-2 to TRBJ1-1, with D possibly matching TRBD1 (6 bases). The CDR3 has 14 residues. With 6 bases removed from V and 3 bases from J, the gap between germline ends came to 14 bases. Germline-derived CDR1 and CDR2 are LGHNA and YNFKEQ. CDR3 DNA sequence: TGTGCCAGCAGAGGGGGGGGGTTGCACACTGAAGCTTTCTTT. It specifies CASRGGGLHTEAFF.

The chain combines TRBV6-4 with TRBJ1-6; D is uncertain. V lost 2 bases, J lost 9 bases, and 8 bases lay in between. The germline V gene has CDR1 MRHNA and CDR2 SNTAGT. The CDR3 has 13 residues. The CDR3 sequence: CASSDRESSPLHF. The CDR3 DNA reads TGTGCCAGCAGTGACAGGGAATCTTCACCCCTCCACTTT.

This rearrangement joins TRBV30 to TRBJ2-3, with D possibly matching TRBD1 (6 bases). V lost 0 bases and J lost 4, with 14 bases in between. CDR1 and CDR2 from the germline V gene are GTSNPN and SVGIG (reference sequence). CDR3 length equals 15 residues. This chain's CDR3 is CAWSVRGGSADTQYF. Here the CDR3 DNA reads TGTGCCTGGAGTGTTCGTGGGGGCAGCGCAGATACGCAGTATTTT. Using reference TRBV30 and TRBJ2-3 for the parts outside the CDR3, the full variable domain is SQTIHQWPATLVQPVGSPLSLECTVEGTSNPNLYWYRQAAGRGLQLLFYSVGIGQISSEVPQNLSASRPQDRQFILSSKKLLLSDSGFYLCAWSVRGGSADTQYFGPGTRLTVL.

V usage is TRBV6-5 and J usage is TRBJ2-5; D perhaps matches TRBD2 (6 bases). CDR3 length: 15 residues. Trimming took off 2 bases at V and 7 bases at J, with 17 bases between the two ends. Looked up from germline, CDR1 is MNHEY and CDR2 is SVGAGI. The CDR3: CASSYRVGEVGTQYF. The CDR3 DNA sequence: TGTGCCAGCAGTTACAGGGTCGGGGAGGTTGGGACCCAGTACTTC.

CDR3: CASSSGDLGRMPLHF. The CDR3 region has the DNA TGTGCCAGCAGCTCCGGGGACCTGGGGAGGATGCCCCTCCACTTT. The rearrangement links TRBV5-5 to TRBJ1-6, with D possibly being TRBD1 (5 bases). The germline V and J ends were trimmed by 3 bases and 13 bases, with 20 bases remaining between them. The CDR3 contains 15 residues. Germline-derived CDR1 and CDR2 are SGHKS and YYEKEE (reference sequence).

As concerns this clone: At one end the junction does not follow the germline gene, possibly because of a read error. This chain uses TRBV5-1 with TRBJ1-1; possible D gene TRBD1, 5 bases. Germline V gives CDR1 SGHRS, CDR2 YFSETQ. The CDR3 runs 14 residues. Here the CDR3 reads CASSLGTDLGESFF. The CDR3 DNA reads as TGCGCCAGCAGCCTGGGGACCGACCTCGGTGAATCTTTCTTT.

The chain carries TRBV6-5 and TRBJ1-4; D is ambiguous. The V and J ends lost 7 bases and 8 bases respectively, with 14 bases between them. The CDR3 consists of 13 residues. Germline V gene lookup returns CDR1 MNHEY and CDR2 SVGAGI. CDR3 sequence reads: CASILHETEKLFF. The CDR3 DNA follows: TGTGCCAGCATTCTCCACGAAACCGAAAAACTGTTTTTT.

As for this clone: Other DNA sequences in this sample translate to the same CDR3. The rearrangement uses TRBV27 and TRBJ1-2; no reliable D call. Per the germline V gene, CDR1 is MNHEY and CDR2 is SMNVEV (reference sequence). The CDR3 contains 13 residues. Trimming removed 3 bases from V and 2 bases from J, with 7 bases in between. CDR3 sequence reads: CASSFSANYGYTF. The CDR3 coding sequence is TGTGCCAGCAGTTTCTCTGCAAACTATGGCTACACCTTC.

The chain employs TRBV5-1 and TRBJ1-2, with 9 bases fitting TRBD1. CDR3 length: 17 residues. The V gene's germline CDR1 is SGHRS and CDR2 YFSETQ. V trimming: 2 bases; J trimming: 2 bases; junction bases outside the gene matches: 10. Here the CDR3 DNA reads TGCGCCAGCAGCTTCGCACAGGGGGCTGCCATGAACTATGGCTACACCTTC. Translating it yields CASSFAQGAAMNYGYTF.

The J gene is TRBJ2-2, the V gene TRBV19; 8 bases agree with TRBD2. Germline V CDR1 and CDR2: LNHDA, SQIVND (reference sequence). J was trimmed by 1 base and V by 6 bases; bases with no gene match: 1. The CDR3 is 14 amino acids. The CDR3 is CASSSGGNTGELFF. The CDR3 coding sequence is TGTGCCAGTAGCAGCGGGGGGAACACCGGGGAGCTGTTTTTT.

J is TRBJ2-2 and V is TRBV10-1, with TRBD1 identical over 7 bases. The CDR3 is 15 residues long. The germline V gene has CDR1 WNHNN and CDR2 SYGVQD (reference sequence). Trimming at V came to 6 bases and at J to 1 base, leaving 5 bases not matched to a gene. This chain's CDR3 is CASSTGEKNTGELFF. The CDR3 region has the DNA TGCGCCAGCAGCACAGGGGAGAAGAACACCGGGGAGCTGTTTTTT.

The chain is built from TRBV11-2 and TRBJ1-2; D uncertain. The ends were cut back, 1 base at V and 4 bases at J, with 19 bases in the middle. The CDR3 has 17 residues. In germline, CDR1 is SGHAT, CDR2 FQNNGV. CDR3 sequence: CASSLAFRGPTGYGYTF. The CDR3 nucleotides are TGTGCCAGCAGCTTAGCCTTCCGGGGTCCCACTGGCTATGGCTACACCTTC.

CDR3 nucleotides: TGTGCCAGCTCACCACCTGCGGGTGGGGAGACCCAGTACTTC. Amino acids: CASSPPAGGETQYF. V gene TRBV18 combines with J gene TRBJ2-5; D is perhaps TRBD2 (5 bases). CDR3 length: 14 residues. Trimming removed 0 bases from V and 5 bases from J, with 10 bases in between. The V gene's germline CDR1 is KGHSH and CDR2 LQKENI. The entire variable domain, with the rest obtained from reference TRBV18 and TRBJ2-5, is as follows: NAGVMQNPRHLVRRRGQEARLRCSPMKGHSHVYWYRQLPEEGLKFMVYLQKENIIDESGMPKERFSAEFPKEGPSILRIQQVVRGDSAAYFCASSPPAGGETQYFGPGTRLLVL.

This clone was detected a few times. The V gene is TRBV18, the J gene TRBJ1-1; D possibly corresponds to TRBD1 (5 bases). This CDR3 contains 14 residues. Trimming took off 3 bases at V and 6 bases at J, with 14 bases between the two ends. CDR1 and CDR2 (germline): KGHSH, LQKENI. The CDR3 sequence is CASSPGTRLPEAFF. The CDR3 nucleotides read TGTGCCAGCTCACCTGGGACCAGGCTGCCTGAAGCTTTCTTT.

In this sample, this clone turned up once. V usage is TRBV10-3 and J usage is TRBJ1-4; 7 bases are shared with TRBD1. V shed 10 bases, J shed 8 bases, and the junction held 4 bases outside the gene matches. Germline-derived CDR1 and CDR2 are ENHRY and SYGVKD. The CDR3 runs 11 residues. CDR3 sequence reads: CATADREKLFF. The CDR3 coding sequence is TGTGCCACCGCGGACAGGGAAAAACTGTTTTTT.

This clone came up once. This chain connects TRBV3-1 (or the pseudogene TRBV3-2) to TRBJ2-5; 7 positions agree with TRBD1. Germline CDR1 LGHDT, CDR2 YNNKEL (reference sequence). This CDR3 has 13 residues. V trimming: 6 bases; J trimming: 1 base; junction bases outside the gene matches: 2. The CDR3 reads CASRRQGQETQYF. CDR3 coding DNA: TGTGCCAGCAGGCGACAGGGCCAAGAGACCCAGTACTTC.

This chain uses TRBV30 with TRBJ1-3; 8 bases fit TRBD1. The CDR3 loop spans 15 amino acids. Germline V gene sequence: CDR1 GTSNPN, CDR2 SVGIG (reference sequence). Unmatched junction bases numbered 7, after V lost 3 bases and J lost 3 bases. CDR3 sequence: CAWSPGTGYGNTIYF. CDR3 sequence (DNA): TGTGCCTGGAGCCCCGGGACAGGATATGGAAACACCATATATTTT.

The chain joins TRBV25-1 to TRBJ2-7; D tentatively reads TRBD1 or TRBD2 (5 bases each). CDR3 length: 17 residues. V shed 4 bases and J shed 6 bases, with 25 bases lying between them. Germline CDR1 MGHDK, CDR2 SYGVNS. The CDR3 bases are TGTGCCAGCAGTGTAGACCGACGAGGGGCCCCCTCTCTCGAGCAGTACTTC. Translated, it gives CASSVDRRGAPSLEQYF.

The chain joins TRBV4-1 to TRBJ2-7, with a possible D match to TRBD1 (6 bases). Trimming took 3 bases from V and 7 from J, leaving 13 bases between them. This CDR3 spans 13 amino acids. Germline CDR1 is MGHRA and CDR2 is YSYEKL. CDR3 sequence (DNA): TGCGCCAGCAGCCAGAGAACAGGGAAAGAGCAGTACTTC. Protein product: CASSQRTGKEQYF.

The CDR3 protein is CASSLSMRRGDTQYF. Written as DNA, the CDR3 is TGTGCCAGCAGTTTATCGATGCGGCGGGGGGATACGCAGTATTTT. The chain carries TRBV27 and TRBJ2-3, with 7 bases that match TRBD2. This CDR3 is built from 15 residues. V gave up 0 bases and J gave up 6 bases; unmatched junction bases: 6. The V gene's germline CDR1 is MNHEY and CDR2 SMNVEV (reference sequence).

J is TRBJ2-1 and V is TRBV18, with D uncertain. The CDR3 consists of 15 residues. V was clipped by 3 bases and J by 4 bases, with 13 bases between them. Germline V gene lookup returns CDR1 KGHSH and CDR2 LQKENI. The CDR3 DNA reads TGTGCCAGCTCACCTCTGCAACTATCTTACAATGAGCAGTTCTTC. It encodes CASSPLQLSYNEQFF. Looking up the rest from reference TRBV18 and TRBJ2-1 gives the full variable domain: NAGVMQNPRHLVRRRGQEARLRCSPMKGHSHVYWYRQLPEEGLKFMVYLQKENIIDESGMPKERFSAEFPKEGPSILRIQQVVRGDSAAYFCASSPLQLSYNEQFFGPGTRLTVL.

The chain is built from TRBV15 and TRBJ2-2, with 9 bases lining up with TRBD2. Germline values: CDR1 LNHNV, CDR2 YYDKDF (reference sequence). V trimming: 8 bases; J trimming: 6 bases; junction bases outside the gene matches: 10. This CDR3 region has 15 residues. Here the CDR3 reads CATSVAGDGSGELFF. The CDR3 DNA sequence: TGTGCCACCTCCGTAGCGGGGGACGGTTCCGGGGAGCTGTTTTTT.

This rearrangement joins TRBV11-2 to TRBJ2-2; the match to TRBD1 covers 7 bases. V lost 10 bases and J lost 5; bases outside the gene matches: 7. Germline CDR1 is SGHAT and CDR2 is FQNNGV. This CDR3 contains 13 residues. The CDR3 reads CAIQGENTGELFF. In nucleotides, the CDR3 is TGTGCCATCCAGGGGGAGAATACCGGGGAGCTGTTTTTT.

As to this clone: Other DNA sequences in this sample translate to the same CDR3. The rearrangement links TRBV9 to TRBJ2-7; TRBD1 aligns across 11 bases. CDR3 size: 15 residues. Germline CDR1 and CDR2: SGDLS and YYNGEE. The V gene end was trimmed by 0 bases and the J gene end by 2 bases; junction bases not matched to a gene: 1. The CDR3 loop is CASSVGGQGAYEQYF. As DNA, the CDR3 is TGTGCCAGCAGCGTAGGGGGACAGGGGGCCTACGAGCAGTACTTC.

The chain joins TRBV7-2 to TRBJ2-5; D possibly corresponds to TRBD2 (5 bases). CDR3 length: 14 residues. CDR1 SGHTA and CDR2 FQGNSA come from the germline V gene. V lost 7 bases to trimming and J lost 0 bases, with 12 bases between them. CDR3 in amino acids: CASTRAGNQETQYF. The CDR3 region has the DNA TGTGCCAGCACTCGAGCCGGGAACCAAGAGACCCAGTACTTC.